The 27 T cell receptor beta chains below all came from one sample that was sequenced in a study of response to subunit inactivated influenza vaccine (dated by TCRdb to 2017 to 2018). The library was generated by RT-PCR. Sequencing was performed on an Illumina HiSeq 2500. TCRdb's own reprocessing of the public reads used fastp at Q25 and MiXCR and kept productive beta chains. Each entry is one CDR3 protein sequence, shown with its most common DNA and genes. This sample gives around 570,000 distinct CDR3 sequences in total; approximately 10% of them show up just once. Approximately 11% of the sample belongs to the ten largest clones. These data were also reused for a study on T cells expressing NK-cell markers. As that second paper reports: The TCR beta cDNA libraries were made using 5'RACE template switching, a step that added both a universal primer site and unique molecular identifiers.

This specimen was PBMCs from blood, taken on the day of vaccination. These receptors were taken from a man aged 50-59 years who received an inactivated influenza vaccine. Donor details come from another sample of the same person, matched by shared clones.

This clonotype was seen repeatedly, ten times or more. The chain carries TRBV20-1 and TRBJ2-1; a weak D match, TRBD1 (5 bases). Germline V gene lookup returns CDR1 DFQATT and CDR2 SNEGSKA (reference sequence). This CDR3 is built from 16 residues. V shed 1 base and J shed 0 bases, with 13 bases lying between them. CDR3 amino acids: CSARAQGFPSYNEQFF. The CDR3 region has the DNA TGCAGTGCTAGAGCCCAGGGATTCCCCTCCTACAATGAGCAGTTCTTC.

The chain has TRBV10-3 and TRBJ2-1, with D perhaps matching TRBD1 (6 bases). Trimming stripped 6 bases from V and 3 bases from J, with 15 bases between. The CDR3 is 15 residues long. CDR1 and CDR2 (germline): ENHRY, SYGVKD. CDR3 DNA sequence: TGTGCCATCAGACAGGACAGCCACGGCTACAATGAGCAGTTCTTC. Protein sequence: CAIRQDSHGYNEQFF.

This clonotype has a count of ten or more. The chain has TRBV11-1 and TRBJ2-3, with 10 positions matching TRBD2. The V gene end was trimmed by 5 bases and the J gene end by 2 bases; junction bases not matched to a gene: 13. Germline-derived CDR1 and CDR2 are SGHAT and FQDESV (reference sequence). The CDR3 runs to 18 residues. Here the CDR3 reads CASSPRQDSGGLTDTQYF. The CDR3 nucleotides are TGTGCCAGCAGCCCACGTCAGGATAGCGGGGGGCTCACAGATACGCAGTATTTT.

The V gene is TRBV23-1, the J gene TRBJ2-5; D gene unclear. TRBV23-1 is known as an ORF, though its function is uncertain. Trimming took 3 bases from V and 1 from J, leaving 15 bases between them. This CDR3 has 16 amino acids. The chain's CDR3 is CASSHHRQSPQETQYF. The CDR3 DNA follows: TGCGCCAGCAGTCACCACCGTCAGAGTCCCCAAGAGACCCAGTACTTC.

This clonotype was recorded many times. The V and J genes are TRBV28 and TRBJ2-4, with D possibly being TRBD1 (5 bases). Trimming took off 5 bases at V and 0 bases at J, with 8 bases between the two ends. Germline values: CDR1 MDHEN, CDR2 SYDVKM. The length of the CDR3 is 14 residues. The DNA for the CDR3 is TGTGCCAGCAGTCTCCAGGGAGCCAAAAACATTCAGTACTTC. Protein sequence: CASSLQGAKNIQYF.

This clonotype was observed a few times. This chain uses TRBV30 with TRBJ2-1, with 7 bases matching TRBD1. Germline assignment: CDR1 GTSNPN and CDR2 SVGIG (reference sequence). This CDR3 contains 15 residues. Germline trimming cut 4 bases from V and 5 bases from J; bases unmatched to any gene: 11. The CDR3, as DNA: TGTGCCTGGAATAAGAGAGGGGGCCCACACAATGAGCAGTTCTTC. It encodes CAWNKRGGPHNEQFF.

The genes are TRBV20-1 and TRBJ2-1; 7 bases are shared with TRBD1. In germline, CDR1 is DFQATT, CDR2 SNEGSKA (reference sequence). V shed 8 bases and J 2 bases; nucleotides not matched to a gene: 9. The CDR3 totals 14 residues. For the CDR3, the DNA is TGCAGTATGACGAACAGGGGTCCCTACAATGAGCAGTTCTTC. Amino acids: CSMTNRGPYNEQFF.

This clonotype was seen more than once but under ten times. The chain recombines TRBV7-9 with TRBJ2-1; 11 nucleotides line up with TRBD2. This CDR3 comprises 16 residues. V lost 4 bases, J lost 2 bases, and 4 bases stayed unmatched. Germline V gene lookup returns CDR1 SEHNR and CDR2 FQNEAQ (reference sequence). CDR3 nucleotide sequence: TGTGCCAGCAGCTCCCTTAGCGGGAGGGCCTACAATGAGCAGTTCTTC. Protein product: CASSSLSGRAYNEQFF.

This clonotype was observed a handful of times. This rearrangement joins TRBV5-6 to TRBJ1-5, with D tentatively TRBD1 (5 bases). Trimming cost V 4 bases and J 1 base, with 15 bases left between them. CDR1 and CDR2 (germline): SGHDT, YYEEEE. The CDR3 totals 16 residues. CDR3 DNA: TGTGCCAGCAGCCGGGACGGGCAAGGGAGCAATCAGCCCCAGCATTTT. Its translation: CASSRDGQGSNQPQHF.

The chain links TRBV20-1 to TRBJ2-7; no clear D gene. The V and J ends lost 0 bases and 1 base respectively, with 10 bases between them. The CDR3 has 14 residues. Per germline, CDR1 DFQATT and CDR2 SNEGSKA (reference sequence). This chain's CDR3 is CSARDPGGSYEQYF. The CDR3 DNA reads as TGCAGTGCTAGAGATCCTGGCGGTTCCTACGAGCAGTACTTC.

This clonotype was observed many times. The chain recombines TRBV5-1 with TRBJ1-1; D is uncertain. The CDR3 covers 11 residues. Per germline, CDR1 SGHRS and CDR2 YFSETQ. Trimming left V 4 bases short and J 3 bases short, with 4 bases between. CDR3 amino acids: CASSEDTEAFF. The CDR3, as DNA: TGCGCCAGCAGCGAGGACACTGAAGCTTTCTTT.

This clonotype came up a few times. V usage is TRBV4-3 and J usage is TRBJ2-7; D may be TRBD2 (6 bases). Germline CDR1 reads LGHNA; CDR2 reads YSLEER. Trimming pared 0 bases from V and 1 base from J, leaving 13 bases between. This CDR3 is built from 16 residues. The CDR3 region has the DNA TGCGCCAGCAGCCAAGAACATGTTGGGGGGTCCTACGAGCAGTACTTC. Translation gives CASSQEHVGGSYEQYF.

Of note for this clonotype: One base away lies a much larger clone, so this may be a sequencing read error. V usage is TRBV4-2 and J usage is TRBJ2-2; possible D gene TRBD2, 5 bases. This CDR3 contains 15 residues. Germline CDR1 LGHNA, CDR2 YNFKEQ. The CDR3 nucleotides are TGTGCCAGCAGCCAAGATGGCTCGTACACCGGGGAGCTGATTTTT. Protein product: CASSQDGSYTGELIF.

The chain has TRBV12-3 or TRBV12-4 and TRBJ2-7; no definite D call. With 1 base removed from V and 10 bases from J, the gap between germline ends came to 11 bases. CDR3 length: 12 amino acids. The CDR3 loop reads CASSLGGRGQYF. The CDR3 region has the DNA TGTGCCAGCAGTTTAGGTGGACGTGGACAGTACTTC.

The rearrangement links TRBV5-1 to TRBJ2-5; a possible D gene is TRBD1 (6 bases). Per germline, CDR1 SGHRS and CDR2 YFSETQ. This CDR3 has 17 amino acids. Between the trimmed V and J ends, which lost 0 bases and 2 bases, there was a span of 17 bases. CDR3: CASSLGLMGARQETQYF. Written as DNA, the CDR3 is TGCGCCAGCAGCTTGGGGTTGATGGGGGCCCGGCAAGAGACCCAGTACTTC.

The V call is TRBV7-8, the J call TRBJ2-3; 14 bases map to TRBD2. CDR1 and CDR2 from the germline V gene are SGHVS and FQNEAQ. The CDR3 is 18 residues long. Unmatched junction bases numbered 11, after V lost 5 bases and J lost 4 bases. The CDR3 DNA sequence: TGTGCCAGCAGCCGGCTTGGGACTAGCGGGAGAATATCAGATACGCAGTATTTT. This codes for CASSRLGTSGRISDTQYF.

This clonotype showed up many times. The rearrangement links TRBV5-1 to TRBJ2-1; 8 nucleotides match TRBD2. CDR3 length: 16 amino acids. V trimming: 0 bases; J trimming: 2 bases; junction bases outside the gene matches: 4. Per germline, CDR1 SGHRS and CDR2 YFSETQ. The CDR3 loop is CASSLGTSSAYNEQFF. The DNA of the CDR3 is TGCGCCAGCAGCTTGGGGACTAGCTCAGCCTACAATGAGCAGTTCTTC.

This clonotype has a count of ten or more. Relative to the germline gene, one junction end is altered; a read error may explain this. The J gene is TRBJ2-2, the V gene TRBV5-1; D remains ambiguous. Per germline, CDR1 SGHRS and CDR2 YFSETQ. This CDR3 comprises 13 residues. CDR3 amino acids: CASSPTVTGELFF. CDR3 in DNA: TGTGCCAGCAGCCCGACCGTCACCGGGGAGCTGTTTTTT. Complete variable domain (other parts from reference TRBV5-1 and TRBJ2-2): KAGVTQTPRYLIKTRGQQVTLSCSPISGHRSVSWYQQTPGQGLQFLFEYFSETQRNKGNFPGRFSGRQFSNSRSEMNVSTLELGDSALYLCASSPTVTGELFFGEGSRLTVL.

In this sample, this clonotype turned up many times. The chain employs TRBV27 and TRBJ2-7, with 10 nucleotides matching TRBD1. V was pared by 6 bases and J by 3 bases, with 5 bases of the junction left unmatched. Germline V gene sequence: CDR1 MNHEY, CDR2 SMNVEV (reference sequence). The CDR3 covers 14 residues. This chain's CDR3 is CASSLGQGRYEQYF. The CDR3 bases are TGTGCCAGCAGCCTGGGACAGGGGCGCTACGAGCAGTACTTC.

The genes are TRBV5-4 and TRBJ2-2, with D unclear. The CDR3 length is 16 residues. CDR1 and CDR2 from the germline V gene are SGHNT and YYREEE (reference sequence). With 0 bases removed from V and 1 base from J, the gap between germline ends came to 10 bases. The CDR3 nucleotides are TGTGCCAGCAGCTTGGCCAAACAAAGGAACACCGGGGAGCTGTTTTTT. The encoded protein is CASSLAKQRNTGELFF.

This clonotype was seen a handful of times. V and J are TRBV5-1 and TRBJ2-5, with D tentatively TRBD1 or TRBD2 (6 bases each). V was trimmed by 2 bases and J by 3 bases, leaving 14 bases between them. This CDR3 region has 15 residues. Germline V gives CDR1 SGHRS, CDR2 YFSETQ. CDR3 DNA sequence: TGCGCCAGCAGCTTCGGGGGCCTGGAGGAAGAGACCCAGTACTTC. Translation gives CASSFGGLEEETQYF.

This clonotype was seen only a few times. V usage is TRBV12-3 or TRBV12-4 and J usage is TRBJ2-3, with 11 bases matching TRBD2. The length of the CDR3 is 17 residues. V was pared by 6 bases and J by 2 bases, with 10 bases of the junction left unmatched. For the CDR3, the DNA is TGTGCCAGCAGCGAGACCCGACTAGCGGGGAACACAGATACGCAGTATTTT. Protein product: CASSETRLAGNTDTQYF.

This clonotype was counted a few times. The chain links TRBV5-1 to TRBJ2-7; the match to TRBD1 covers 11 bases. CDR3 length: 15 amino acids. The V and J ends lost 3 bases and 6 bases, in that order; junction bases with no gene match: 8. From germline, CDR1 is SGHRS and CDR2 YFSETQ. CDR3 region: CASSSLAGQGGEQYF. The CDR3 nucleotides are TGCGCCAGCAGCTCCCTCGCGGGACAGGGGGGCGAGCAGTACTTC. Drawing the rest from reference TRBV5-1 and TRBJ2-7, the complete variable domain is KAGVTQTPRYLIKTRGQQVTLSCSPISGHRSVSWYQQTPGQGLQFLFEYFSETQRNKGNFPGRFSGRQFSNSRSEMNVSTLELGDSALYLCASSSLAGQGGEQYFGPGTRLTVT.

This chain joins TRBV20-1 and TRBJ2-3, with 8 nucleotides matching TRBD2. The V segment lost 0 bases and the J segment 4 bases; nucleotides outside the gene matches: 6. Germline CDR1 is DFQATT and CDR2 is SNEGSKA (reference sequence). The CDR3 is 15 amino acids. Here the CDR3 DNA reads TGCAGTGCTAGAGAGTACGGGAGGGCCTCAGATACGCAGTATTTT. Its translation is CSAREYGRASDTQYF.

The chain combines TRBV7-9 with TRBJ2-5; perhaps TRBD2 as D (6 bases). This CDR3 has 14 residues. Trimming cost V 1 base and J 8 bases, with 14 bases left between them. Looked up from germline, CDR1 is SEHNR and CDR2 is FQNEAQ (reference sequence). DNA for the CDR3: TGTGCCAGCAGCTTAGTAGTGACTAGAGCCACCCAGTACTTC. Its translation: CASSLVVTRATQYF.

In this sample, this clonotype turned up a few times. This rearrangement joins TRBV5-6 to TRBJ1-1, with D maybe TRBD1 (6 bases). This CDR3 is built from 14 residues. V was pared by 5 bases and J by 6 bases, with 17 bases between. CDR1 SGHDT and CDR2 YYEEEE come from the germline V gene. CDR3 loop: CASSYDRRGPEAFF. The CDR3 nucleotides are TGTGCCAGCAGTTATGACAGACGGGGGCCTGAAGCTTTCTTT.

This clonotype was counted between two and nine times. The chain links TRBV18 to TRBJ2-7; tentative D call: TRBD1 (5 bases). CDR3 size: 13 residues. CDR1 is KGHSH and CDR2 is LQKENI in the germline V gene. Deletions cut 3 bases from V and 2 bases from J, with 8 bases between. Written as DNA, the CDR3 is TGTGCCAGCTCACCCCCGGACACCTACGAGCAGTACTTC. Amino acids: CASSPPDTYEQYF.